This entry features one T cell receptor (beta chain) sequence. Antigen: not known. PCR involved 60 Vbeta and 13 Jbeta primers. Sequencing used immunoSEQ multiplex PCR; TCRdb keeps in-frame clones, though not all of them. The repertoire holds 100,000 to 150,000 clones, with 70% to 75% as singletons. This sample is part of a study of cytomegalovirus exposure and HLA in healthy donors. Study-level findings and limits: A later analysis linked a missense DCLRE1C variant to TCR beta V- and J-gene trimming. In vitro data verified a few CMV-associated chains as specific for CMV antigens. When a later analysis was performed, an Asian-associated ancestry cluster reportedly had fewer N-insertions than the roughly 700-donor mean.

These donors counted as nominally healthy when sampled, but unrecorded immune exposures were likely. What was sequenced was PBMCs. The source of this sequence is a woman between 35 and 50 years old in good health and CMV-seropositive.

The chain's CDR3 is CASRLTSGGAGEQFF. CDR3 nucleotides: TGCGCCAGCAGGCTCACTAGCGGGGGGGCCGGCGAGCAGTTCTTC. The chain has TRBV5-1 and TRBJ2-1; TRBD2 aligns across 13 bases. The CDR3 runs 15 residues. Germline assignment: CDR1 SGHRS and CDR2 YFSETQ. The junction had 9 bases not matched to a gene; V was cut back by 5 bases and J by 10 bases.